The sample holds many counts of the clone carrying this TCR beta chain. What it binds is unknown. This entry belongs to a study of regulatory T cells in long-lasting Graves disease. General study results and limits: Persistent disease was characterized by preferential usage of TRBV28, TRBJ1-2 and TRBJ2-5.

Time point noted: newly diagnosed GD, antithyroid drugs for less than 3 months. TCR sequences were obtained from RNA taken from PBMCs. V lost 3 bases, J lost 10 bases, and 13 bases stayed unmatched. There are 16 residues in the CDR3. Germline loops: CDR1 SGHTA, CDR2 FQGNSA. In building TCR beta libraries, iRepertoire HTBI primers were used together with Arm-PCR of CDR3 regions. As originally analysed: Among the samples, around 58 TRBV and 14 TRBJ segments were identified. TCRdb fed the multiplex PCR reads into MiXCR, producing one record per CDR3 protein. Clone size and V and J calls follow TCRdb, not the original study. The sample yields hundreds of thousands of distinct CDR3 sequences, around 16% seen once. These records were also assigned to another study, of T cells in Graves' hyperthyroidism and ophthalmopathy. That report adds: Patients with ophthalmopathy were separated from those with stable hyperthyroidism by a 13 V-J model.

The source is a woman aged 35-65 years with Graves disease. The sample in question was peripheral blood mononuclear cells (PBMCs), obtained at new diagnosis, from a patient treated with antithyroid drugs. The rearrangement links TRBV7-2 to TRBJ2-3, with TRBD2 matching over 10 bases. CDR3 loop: CASSFSSGGNPWPQYF. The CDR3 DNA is TGTGCCAGCAGCTTTTCTAGCGGGGGTAACCCATGGCCGCAGTATTTT.